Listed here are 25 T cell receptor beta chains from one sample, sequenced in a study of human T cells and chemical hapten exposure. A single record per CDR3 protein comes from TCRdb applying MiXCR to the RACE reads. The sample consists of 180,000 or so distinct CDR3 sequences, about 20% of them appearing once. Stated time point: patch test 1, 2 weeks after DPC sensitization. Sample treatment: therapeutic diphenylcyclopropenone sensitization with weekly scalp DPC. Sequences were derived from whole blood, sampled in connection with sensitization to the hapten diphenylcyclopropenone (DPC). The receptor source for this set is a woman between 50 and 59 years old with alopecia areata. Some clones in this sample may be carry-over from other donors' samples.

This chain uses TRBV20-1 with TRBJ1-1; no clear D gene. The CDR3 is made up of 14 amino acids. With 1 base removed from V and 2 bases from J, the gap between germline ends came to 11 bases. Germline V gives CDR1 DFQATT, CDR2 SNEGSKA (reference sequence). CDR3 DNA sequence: TGCAGTGCTAGAGCGTGGGGTTTTAACACTGAAGCTTTCTTT. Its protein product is CSARAWGFNTEAFF.

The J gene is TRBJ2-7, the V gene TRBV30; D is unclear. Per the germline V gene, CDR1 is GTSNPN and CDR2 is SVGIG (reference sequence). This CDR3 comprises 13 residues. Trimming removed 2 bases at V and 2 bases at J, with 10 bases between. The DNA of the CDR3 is TGTGCCTGGAGTCGCACTGGAGCCTACGAGCAGTACTTC. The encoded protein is CAWSRTGAYEQYF.

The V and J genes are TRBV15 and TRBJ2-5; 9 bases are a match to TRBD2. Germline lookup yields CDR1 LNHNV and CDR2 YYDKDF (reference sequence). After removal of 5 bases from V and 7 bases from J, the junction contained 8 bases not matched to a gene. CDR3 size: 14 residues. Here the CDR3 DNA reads TGTGCCACCAGCCCTCTGACTAGCGGAGTGACCCAGTACTTC. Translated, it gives CATSPLTSGVTQYF.

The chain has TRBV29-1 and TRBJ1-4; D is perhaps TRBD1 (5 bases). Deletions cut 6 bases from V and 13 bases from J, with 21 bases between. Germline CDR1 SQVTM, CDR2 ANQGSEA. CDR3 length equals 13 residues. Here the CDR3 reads CSVDISGGTTLFF. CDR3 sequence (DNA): TGCAGCGTCGATATCTCGGGGGGTACGACACTGTTTTTT.

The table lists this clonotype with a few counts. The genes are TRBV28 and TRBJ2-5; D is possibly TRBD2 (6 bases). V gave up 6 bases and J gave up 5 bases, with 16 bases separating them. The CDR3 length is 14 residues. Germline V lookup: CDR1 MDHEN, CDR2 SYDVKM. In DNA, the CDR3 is TGTGCCAGCAGCTACGGATTTGGAGGGGAGACCCAGTACTTC. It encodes CASSYGFGGETQYF.

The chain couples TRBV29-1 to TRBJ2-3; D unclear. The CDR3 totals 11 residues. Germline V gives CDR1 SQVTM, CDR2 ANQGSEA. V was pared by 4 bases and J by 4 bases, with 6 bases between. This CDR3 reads CSVARSDTQYF. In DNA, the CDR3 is TGCAGCGTTGCCCGGTCAGATACGCAGTATTTT.

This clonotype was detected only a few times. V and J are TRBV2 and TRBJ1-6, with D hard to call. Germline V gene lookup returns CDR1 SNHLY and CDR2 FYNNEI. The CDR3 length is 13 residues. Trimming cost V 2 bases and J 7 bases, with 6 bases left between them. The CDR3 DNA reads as TGTGCCAGCAGTGAACAGGAGAATTCACCCCTCCACTTT. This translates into CASSEQENSPLHF.

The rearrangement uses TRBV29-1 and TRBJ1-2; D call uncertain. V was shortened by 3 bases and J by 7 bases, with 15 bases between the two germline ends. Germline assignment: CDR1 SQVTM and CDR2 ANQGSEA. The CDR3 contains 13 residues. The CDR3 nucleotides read TGCAGCGTTGACGAATACCCCACCGGTGGCTACACCTTC. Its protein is CSVDEYPTGGYTF.

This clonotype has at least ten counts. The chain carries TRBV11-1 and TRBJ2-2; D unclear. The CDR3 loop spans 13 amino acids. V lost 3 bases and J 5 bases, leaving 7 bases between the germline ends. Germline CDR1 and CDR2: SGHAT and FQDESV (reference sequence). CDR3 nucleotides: TGTGCCAGCAGCTTTTCCGCGACCGGGGAGCTGTTTTTT. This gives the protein CASSFSATGELFF.

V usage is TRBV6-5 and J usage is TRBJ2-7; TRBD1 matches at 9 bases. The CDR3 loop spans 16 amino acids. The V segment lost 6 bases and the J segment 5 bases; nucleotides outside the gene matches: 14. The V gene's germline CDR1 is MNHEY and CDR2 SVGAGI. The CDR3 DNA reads TGTGCCAGCAGCCGTTGGACAGGGGCCCCCGCGGACGAGCAGTACTTC. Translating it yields CASSRWTGAPADEQYF.

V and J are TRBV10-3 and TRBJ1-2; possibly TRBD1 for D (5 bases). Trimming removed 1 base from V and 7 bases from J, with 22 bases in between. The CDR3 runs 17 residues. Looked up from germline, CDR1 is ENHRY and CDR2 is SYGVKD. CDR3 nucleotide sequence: TGTGCCATCAGTGAGTGGGACGTAAGGGCACAAACTTCTGGCTACACCTTC. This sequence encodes CAISEWDVRAQTSGYTF.

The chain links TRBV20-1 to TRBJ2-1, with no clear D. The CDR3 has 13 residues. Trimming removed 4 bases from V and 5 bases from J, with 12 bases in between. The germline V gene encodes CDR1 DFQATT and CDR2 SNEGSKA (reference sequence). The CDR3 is CSAKLSRNNEQFF. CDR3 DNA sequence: TGCAGTGCTAAGCTAAGTCGGAACAATGAGCAGTTCTTC.

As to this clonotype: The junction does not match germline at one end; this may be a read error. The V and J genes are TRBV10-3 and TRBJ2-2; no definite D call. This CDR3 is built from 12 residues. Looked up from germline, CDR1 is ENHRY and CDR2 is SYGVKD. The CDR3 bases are TGTGCCATCCGTGAGGTCGTCGGGGAGCTGTTTTTT. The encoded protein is CAIREVVGELFF.

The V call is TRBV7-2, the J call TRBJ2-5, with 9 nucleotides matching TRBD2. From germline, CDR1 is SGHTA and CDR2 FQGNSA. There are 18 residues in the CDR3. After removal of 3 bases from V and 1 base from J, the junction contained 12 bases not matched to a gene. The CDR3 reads CASSFLTGLAGIQETQYF. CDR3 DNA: TGTGCCAGCAGCTTTTTGACGGGGCTAGCGGGGATCCAAGAGACCCAGTACTTC.

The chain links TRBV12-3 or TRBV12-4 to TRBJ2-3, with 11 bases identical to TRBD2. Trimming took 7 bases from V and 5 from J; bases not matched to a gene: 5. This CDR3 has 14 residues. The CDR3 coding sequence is TGTGCCAGCACACTCGGACTAGCGGGAGATACGCAGTATTTT. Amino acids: CASTLGLAGDTQYF.

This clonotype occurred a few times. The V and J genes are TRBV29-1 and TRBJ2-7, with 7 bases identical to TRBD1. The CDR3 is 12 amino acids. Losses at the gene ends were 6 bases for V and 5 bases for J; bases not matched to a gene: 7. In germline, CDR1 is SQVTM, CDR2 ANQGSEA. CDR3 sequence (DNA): TGCAGCGTCCGGGACAGCCGCGACGAGCAGTACTTC. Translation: CSVRDSRDEQYF.

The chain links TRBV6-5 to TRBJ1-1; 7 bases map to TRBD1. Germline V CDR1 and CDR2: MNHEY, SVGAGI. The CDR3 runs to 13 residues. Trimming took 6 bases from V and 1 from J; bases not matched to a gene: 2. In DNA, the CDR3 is TGTGCCAGCAGGGGGACAGCGAACACTGAAGCTTTCTTT. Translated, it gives CASRGTANTEAFF.

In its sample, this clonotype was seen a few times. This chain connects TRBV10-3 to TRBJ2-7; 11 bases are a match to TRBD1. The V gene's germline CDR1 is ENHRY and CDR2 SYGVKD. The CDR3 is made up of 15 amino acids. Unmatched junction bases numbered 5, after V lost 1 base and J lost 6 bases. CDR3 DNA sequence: TGTGCCATCAGTGAGTATAGGACAGGGGGCTCCGAGCAGTACTTC. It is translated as CAISEYRTGGSEQYF.

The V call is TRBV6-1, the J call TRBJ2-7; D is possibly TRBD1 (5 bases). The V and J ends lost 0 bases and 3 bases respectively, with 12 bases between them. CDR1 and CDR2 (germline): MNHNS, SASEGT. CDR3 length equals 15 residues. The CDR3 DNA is TGTGCCAGCAGTGAAGCCCGTGACAGTAGCTACGAGCAGTACTTC. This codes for CASSEARDSSYEQYF.

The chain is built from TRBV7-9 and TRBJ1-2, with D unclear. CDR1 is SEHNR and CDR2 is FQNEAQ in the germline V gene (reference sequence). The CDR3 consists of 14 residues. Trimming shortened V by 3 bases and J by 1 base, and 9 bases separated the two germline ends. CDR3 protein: CASSFRDVNYGYTF. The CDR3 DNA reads TGTGCCAGCAGCTTTCGGGATGTTAACTATGGCTACACCTTC.

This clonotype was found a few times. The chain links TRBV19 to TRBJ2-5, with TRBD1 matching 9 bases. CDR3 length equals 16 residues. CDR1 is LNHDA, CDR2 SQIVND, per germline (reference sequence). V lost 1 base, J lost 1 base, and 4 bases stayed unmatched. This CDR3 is CASSIGGTGSQETQYF. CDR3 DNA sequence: TGTGCCAGTAGTATAGGAGGGACAGGGAGCCAAGAGACCCAGTACTTC.

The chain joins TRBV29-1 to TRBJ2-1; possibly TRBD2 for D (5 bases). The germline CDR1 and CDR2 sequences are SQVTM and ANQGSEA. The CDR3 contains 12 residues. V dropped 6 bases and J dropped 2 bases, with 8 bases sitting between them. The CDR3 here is CSVSGTYNEQFF. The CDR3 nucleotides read TGCAGCGTGTCCGGGACCTACAATGAGCAGTTCTTC.

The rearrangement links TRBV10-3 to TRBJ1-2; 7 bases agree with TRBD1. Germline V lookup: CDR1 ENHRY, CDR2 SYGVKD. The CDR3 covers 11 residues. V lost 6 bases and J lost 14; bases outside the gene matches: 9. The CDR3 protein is CAIRAAGGRTF. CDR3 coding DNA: TGTGCCATCAGAGCCGCAGGGGGTCGGACCTTC.

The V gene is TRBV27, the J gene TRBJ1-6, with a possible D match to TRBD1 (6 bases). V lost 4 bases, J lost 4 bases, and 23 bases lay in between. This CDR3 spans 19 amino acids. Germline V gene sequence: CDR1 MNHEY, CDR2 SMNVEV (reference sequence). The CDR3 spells CASSSRGGIQGGYNSPLHF. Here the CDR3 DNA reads TGTGCCAGCAGTTCCCGGGGGGGGATACAGGGAGGTTATAATTCACCCCTCCACTTT.

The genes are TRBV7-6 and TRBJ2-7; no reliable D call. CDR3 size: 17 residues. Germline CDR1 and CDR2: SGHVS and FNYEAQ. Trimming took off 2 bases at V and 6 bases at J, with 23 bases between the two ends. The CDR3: CASSLFSRTTPGSEQYF. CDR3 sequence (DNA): TGTGCCAGCAGCTTATTTAGCCGGACCACCCCTGGAAGCGAGCAGTACTTC.